These T cell receptor beta chains were read from a single sample in a study of T cell responses to AZD1222 COVID-19 vaccine. Method: immunoSEQ multiplex PCR; TCRdb's copy keeps in-frame clones and lacks some. The sample holds 120,000 to 150,000 clones, more than 75% seen once. Sequenced here: peripheral blood, sampled 28 days after the second AZD1222 dose. All receptors derive from an adult who received the AZD1222 COVID-19 vaccine. CDR3s include the opening cysteine and the closing phenylalanine or tryptophan. D genes are given only for firm matches. Clone size, where shown, is once, few, many, or a class for clones that have expanded.

>TRBJ2-7|.|TRBV7-9|.
CASSLVVSGEQYF
TGTGCCAGCAGCTTAGTTGTCAGCGGGGAGCAGTACTTC
>TRBJ2-4|.|TRBV19|.
CASSGGFLAKNIQYF
TGTGCCAGTAGTGGGGGGTTCCTAGCCAAAAACATTCAGTACTTC
>TRBJ1-6|TRBD1|TRBV19|.
CASSPRQGYRLSPLHF
TGTGCCAGTAGTCCCCGACAGGGATATCGTTTGTCACCCCTCCACTTT
>TRBJ1-2|.|TRBV10-2|.
CASSPSGGGYGYTF
TGCGCCAGCAGTCCCTCCGGGGGGGGCTATGGCTACACCTTC
>TRBJ2-4|.|TRBV19|.
CASSISGFPIQYF
TGTGCCAGTAGTATTTCAGGGTTTCCCATTCAGTACTTC
>TRBJ2-1|TRBD2|TRBV3-1/TRBV3-2|once
CASSGFTSGTSNEQFF
TGTGCCAGCAGCGGGTTTACTAGCGGGACTTCCAATGAGCAGTTCTTC
>TRBJ2-5|TRBD2|TRBV30|.
CAWSPGLVKGTQYF
TGTGCCTGGAGCCCGGGACTAGTTAAAGGGACCCAGTACTTC
>TRBJ1-1|TRBD1|TRBV7-6|.
CASSKRTGTNTEAFF
TGTGCCAGCAGCAAGAGGACAGGAACGAACACTGAAGCTTTCTTT
>TRBJ1-1|.|TRBV24-1|few
CATSDLIGTYGAFF
TGTGCCACCAGTGATTTGATAGGGACCTATGGGGCTTTCTTT
>TRBJ1-1|.|TRBV12-3/TRBV12-4|once
CASRGGWDTEAFF
TGTGCCAGCCGGGGGGGATGGGACACTGAAGCTTTCTTT
>TRBJ2-4|.|TRBV28|.
CASSLAGMAKNIQYF
TGTGCCAGCTCCCTTGCCGGCATGGCAAAAAACATTCAGTACTTC
>TRBJ2-1|.|TRBV3-1/TRBV3-2|.
CASSSGGGREQFF
TGTGCCAGCAGCTCGGGCGGGGGCAGGGAGCAGTTCTTC
>TRBJ1-2|TRBD1|TRBV24-1|.
CATSDSQGQGGGYTF
TGTGCCACCAGTGACAGCCAGGGACAGGGAGGTGGCTACACCTTC
>TRBJ2-7|.|TRBV5-1|.
CASSLDGPSYEQYF
TGCGCCAGCAGCTTGGACGGACCCTCCTACGAGCAGTACTTC
>TRBJ1-4|.|TRBV27|.
CASTPIGAGAGEKLFF
TGTGCCAGCACCCCTATAGGGGCAGGGGCAGGTGAAAAACTGTTTTTT
>TRBJ2-5|.|TRBV10-3|.
CAISERAVEGETQYF
TGTGCCATCAGTGAGAGGGCAGTAGAGGGAGAGACCCAGTACTTC
>TRBJ2-7|.|TRBV6-6|.
CASSYYRDYEQYF
TGTGCCAGCAGTTACTACAGGGACTACGAGCAGTACTTC
>TRBJ1-3|TRBD1|TRBV28|.
CASSAQPWTGASGNTIYF
TGTGCCAGCAGTGCGCAACCCTGGACAGGTGCCTCTGGAAACACCATATATTTT
>TRBJ2-1|.|TRBV3-1/TRBV3-2|.
CASSQDSSNEQFF
TGTGCCAGCAGCCAAGACTCAAGCAATGAGCAGTTCTTC
>TRBJ1-2|TRBD1|TRBV28|.
CASSRDRAGYTF
TGTGCCAGCAGTAGGGACAGGGCGGGCTACACCTTC
>TRBJ1-2|.|TRBV6-1|.
CASSEAAYQSHYGYTF
TGTGCCAGCAGTGAAGCGGCCTACCAGAGCCACTATGGCTACACCTTC
>TRBJ1-1|.|TRBV28|.
CASSSVVTEAFF
TGTGCCAGCAGTTCGGTAGTTACTGAAGCTTTCTTT
>TRBJ1-1|.|TRBV25-1|.
CASSDPGGAEAFF
TGTGCCAGCAGTGACCCCGGTGGGGCTGAAGCTTTCTTT
>TRBJ2-3|TRBD1|TRBV10-3|.
CAITGQGGRADTQYF
TGTGCCATCACCGGACAGGGAGGTAGGGCAGATACGCAGTATTTT